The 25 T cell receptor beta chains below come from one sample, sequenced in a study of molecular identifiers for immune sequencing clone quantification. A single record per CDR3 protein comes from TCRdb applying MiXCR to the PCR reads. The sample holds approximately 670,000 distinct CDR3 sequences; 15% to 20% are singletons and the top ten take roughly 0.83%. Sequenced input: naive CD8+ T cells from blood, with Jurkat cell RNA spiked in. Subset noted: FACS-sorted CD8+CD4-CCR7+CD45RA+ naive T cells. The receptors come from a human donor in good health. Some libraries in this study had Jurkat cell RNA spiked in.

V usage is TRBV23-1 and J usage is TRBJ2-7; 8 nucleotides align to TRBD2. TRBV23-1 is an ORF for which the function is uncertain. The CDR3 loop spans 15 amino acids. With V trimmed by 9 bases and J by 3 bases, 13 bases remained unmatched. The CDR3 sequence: CASRGGYLHFYEQYF. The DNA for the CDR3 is TGCGCCAGTCGGGGGGGATACCTTCACTTCTACGAGCAGTACTTC.

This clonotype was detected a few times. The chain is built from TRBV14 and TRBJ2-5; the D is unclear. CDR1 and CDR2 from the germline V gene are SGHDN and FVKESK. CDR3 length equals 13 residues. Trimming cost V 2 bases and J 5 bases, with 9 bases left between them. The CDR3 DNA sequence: TGTGCCAGCAGCCAAAAAGGGCGGGAGACCCAGTACTTC. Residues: CASSQKGRETQYF.

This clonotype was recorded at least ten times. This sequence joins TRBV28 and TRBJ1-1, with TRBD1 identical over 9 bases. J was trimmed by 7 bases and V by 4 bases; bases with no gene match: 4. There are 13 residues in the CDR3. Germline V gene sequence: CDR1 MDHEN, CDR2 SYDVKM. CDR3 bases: TGTGCCAGCAGTTACAGGGGGCGGGGTGAAGCTTTCTTT. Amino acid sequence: CASSYRGRGEAFF.

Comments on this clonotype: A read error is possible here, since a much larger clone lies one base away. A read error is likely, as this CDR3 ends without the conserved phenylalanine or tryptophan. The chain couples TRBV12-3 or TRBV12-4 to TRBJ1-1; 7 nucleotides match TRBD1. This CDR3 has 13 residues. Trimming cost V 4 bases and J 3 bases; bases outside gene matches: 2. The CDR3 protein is CASSSRGYTEAFS. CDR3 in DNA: TGTGCCAGCAGTTCCAGGGGGTACACTGAAGCTTTCTCT.

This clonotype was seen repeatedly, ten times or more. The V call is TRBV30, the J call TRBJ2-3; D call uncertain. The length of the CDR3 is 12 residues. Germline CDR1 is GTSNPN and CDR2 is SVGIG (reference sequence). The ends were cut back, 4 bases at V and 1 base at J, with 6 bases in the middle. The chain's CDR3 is CAWIEGTDTQYF. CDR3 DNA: TGTGCCTGGATAGAGGGCACAGATACGCAGTATTTT. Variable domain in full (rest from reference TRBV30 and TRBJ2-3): SQTIHQWPATLVQPVGSPLSLECTVEGTSNPNLYWYRQAAGRGLQLLFYSVGIGQISSEVPQNLSASRPQDRQFILSSKKLLLSDSGFYLCAWIEGTDTQYFGPGTRLTVL.

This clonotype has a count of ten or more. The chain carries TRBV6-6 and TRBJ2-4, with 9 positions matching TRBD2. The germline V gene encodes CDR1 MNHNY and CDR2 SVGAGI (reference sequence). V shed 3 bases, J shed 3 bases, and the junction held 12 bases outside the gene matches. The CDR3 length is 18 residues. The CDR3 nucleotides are TGTGCCAGCAGTTATAACGGCCTAGCGGGATTGGACAAAAACATTCAGTACTTC. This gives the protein CASSYNGLAGLDKNIQYF.

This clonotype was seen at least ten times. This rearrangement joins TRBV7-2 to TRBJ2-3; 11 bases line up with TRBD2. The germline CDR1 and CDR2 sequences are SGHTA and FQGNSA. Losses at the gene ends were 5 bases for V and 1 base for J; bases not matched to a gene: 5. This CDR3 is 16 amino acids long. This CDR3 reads CASSHTSGGRTDTQYF. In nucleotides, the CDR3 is TGTGCCAGCAGCCATACTAGCGGGGGCCGCACAGATACGCAGTATTTT.

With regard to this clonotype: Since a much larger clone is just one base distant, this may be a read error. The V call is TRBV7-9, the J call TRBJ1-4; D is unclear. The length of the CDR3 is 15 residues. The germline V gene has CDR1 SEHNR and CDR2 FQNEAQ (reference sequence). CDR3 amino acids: CDSSKQVATNEKLFF. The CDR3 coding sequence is TGTGACAGCAGCAAACAAGTTGCAACTAATGAAAAACTGTTTTTT.

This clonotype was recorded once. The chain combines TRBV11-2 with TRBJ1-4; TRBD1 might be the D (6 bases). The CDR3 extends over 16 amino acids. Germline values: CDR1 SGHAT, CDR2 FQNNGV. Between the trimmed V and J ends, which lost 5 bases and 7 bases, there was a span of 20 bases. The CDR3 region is CASSQGYRVEAEKLFF. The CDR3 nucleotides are TGTGCCAGCAGCCAAGGATACAGGGTAGAGGCTGAAAAACTGTTTTTT.

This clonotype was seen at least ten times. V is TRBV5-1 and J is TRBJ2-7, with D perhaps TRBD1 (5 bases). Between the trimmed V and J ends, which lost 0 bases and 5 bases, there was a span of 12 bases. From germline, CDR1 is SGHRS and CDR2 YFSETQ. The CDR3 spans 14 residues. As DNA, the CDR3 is TGCGCCAGCAGCTTGGGGCAGGGTCTAAACGAGCAGTACTTC. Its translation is CASSLGQGLNEQYF.

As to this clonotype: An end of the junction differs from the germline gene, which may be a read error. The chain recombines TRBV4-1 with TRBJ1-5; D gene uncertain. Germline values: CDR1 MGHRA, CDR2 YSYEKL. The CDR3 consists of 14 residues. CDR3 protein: CASSQEFSNQPRHF. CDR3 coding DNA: TGCGCCAGCAGCCAAGAGTTTAGCAATCAGCCCCGGCATTTT.

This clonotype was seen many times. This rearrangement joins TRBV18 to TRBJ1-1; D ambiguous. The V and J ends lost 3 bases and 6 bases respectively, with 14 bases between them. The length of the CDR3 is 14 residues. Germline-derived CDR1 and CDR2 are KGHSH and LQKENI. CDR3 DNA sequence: TGTGCCAGCTCACCTAGCACGGTGGAACCTGAAGCTTTCTTT. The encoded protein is CASSPSTVEPEAFF.

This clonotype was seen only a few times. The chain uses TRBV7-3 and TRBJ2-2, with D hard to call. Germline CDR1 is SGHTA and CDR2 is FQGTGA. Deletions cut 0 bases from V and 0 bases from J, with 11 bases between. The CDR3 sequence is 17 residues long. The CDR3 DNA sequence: TGTGCCAGCAGCTTAACGTTAGGCGCAGCGAACACCGGGGAGCTGTTTTTT. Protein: CASSLTLGAANTGELFF.

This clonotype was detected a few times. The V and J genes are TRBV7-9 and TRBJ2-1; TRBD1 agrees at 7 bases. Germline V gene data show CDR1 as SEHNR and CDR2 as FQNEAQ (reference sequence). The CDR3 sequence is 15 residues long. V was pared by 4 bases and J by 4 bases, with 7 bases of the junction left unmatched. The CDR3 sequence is CASSSPGQPYNEQFF. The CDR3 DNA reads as TGTGCCAGCAGCTCCCCGGGACAGCCGTACAATGAGCAGTTCTTC.

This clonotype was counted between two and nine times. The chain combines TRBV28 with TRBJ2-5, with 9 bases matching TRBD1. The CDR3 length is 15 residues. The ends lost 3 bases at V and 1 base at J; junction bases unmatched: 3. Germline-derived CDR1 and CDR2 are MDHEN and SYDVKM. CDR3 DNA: TGTGCCAGCAGTTTGTGGACAGGGGCCCAAGAGACCCAGTACTTC. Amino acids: CASSLWTGAQETQYF.

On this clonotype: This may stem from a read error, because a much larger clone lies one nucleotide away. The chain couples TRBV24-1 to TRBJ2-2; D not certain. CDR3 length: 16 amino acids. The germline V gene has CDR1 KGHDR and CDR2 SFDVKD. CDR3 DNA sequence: TGTGCCATCAGTGATTTGGCAGGAACGAACACCGGGGAGCTGTTTTTT. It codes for CAISDLAGTNTGELFF.

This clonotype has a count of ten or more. The CDR3 is CASSLVAFREKNSPLHF. The CDR3 bases are TGTGCCAGCAGCTTAGTTGCTTTTCGGGAAAAGAATTCACCCCTCCACTTT. The V call is TRBV7-2, the J call TRBJ1-6; D remains ambiguous. The V end was cut by 1 base, the J end by 7 bases, with 17 bases between. Germline V gives CDR1 SGHTA, CDR2 FQGNSA. This CDR3 is 17 amino acids long.

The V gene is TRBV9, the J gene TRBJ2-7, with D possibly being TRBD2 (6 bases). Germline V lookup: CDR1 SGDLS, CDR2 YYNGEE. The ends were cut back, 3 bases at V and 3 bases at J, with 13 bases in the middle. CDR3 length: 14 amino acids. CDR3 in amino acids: CASSARDGGYEQYF. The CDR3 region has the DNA TGTGCCAGCAGCGCCAGGGACGGGGGCTACGAGCAGTACTTC.

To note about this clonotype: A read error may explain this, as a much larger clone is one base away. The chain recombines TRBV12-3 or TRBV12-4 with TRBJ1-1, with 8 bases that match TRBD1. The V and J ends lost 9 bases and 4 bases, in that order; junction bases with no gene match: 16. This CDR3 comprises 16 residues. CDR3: CARSSGQGFLGTEAFF. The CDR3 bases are TGTGCCAGAAGCAGCGGACAGGGCTTCTTGGGCACTGAAGCTTTCTTT.

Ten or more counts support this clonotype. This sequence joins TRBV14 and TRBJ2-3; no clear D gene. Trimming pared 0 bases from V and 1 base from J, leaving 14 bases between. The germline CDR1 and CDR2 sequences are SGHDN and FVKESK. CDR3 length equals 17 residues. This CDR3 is CASSQDPDIIGTDTQYF. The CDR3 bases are TGTGCCAGCAGCCAAGACCCCGACATAATCGGCACAGATACGCAGTATTTT.

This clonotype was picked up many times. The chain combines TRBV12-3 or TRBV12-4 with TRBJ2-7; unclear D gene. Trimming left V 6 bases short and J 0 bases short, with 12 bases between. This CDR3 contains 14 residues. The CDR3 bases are TGTGCCAGCAGCTCCACAGAAAGCTCCTACGAGCAGTACTTC. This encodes CASSSTESSYEQYF.

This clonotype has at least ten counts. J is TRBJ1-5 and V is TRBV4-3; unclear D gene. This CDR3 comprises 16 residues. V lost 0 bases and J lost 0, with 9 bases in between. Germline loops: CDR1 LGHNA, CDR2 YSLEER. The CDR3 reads CASSQDRGSSNQPQHF. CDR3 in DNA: TGCGCCAGCAGCCAAGATCGTGGCAGTAGCAATCAGCCCCAGCATTTT.

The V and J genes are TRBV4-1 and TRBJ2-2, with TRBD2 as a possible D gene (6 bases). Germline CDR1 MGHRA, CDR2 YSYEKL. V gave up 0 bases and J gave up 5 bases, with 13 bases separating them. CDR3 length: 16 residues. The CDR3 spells CASSQDMNAGTGELFF. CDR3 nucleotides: TGCGCCAGCAGCCAAGATATGAACGCGGGGACCGGGGAGCTGTTTTTT.

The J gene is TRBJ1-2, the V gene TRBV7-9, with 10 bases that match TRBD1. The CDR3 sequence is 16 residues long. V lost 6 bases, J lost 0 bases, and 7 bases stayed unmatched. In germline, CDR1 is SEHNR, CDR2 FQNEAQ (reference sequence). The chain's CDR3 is CASRSGDRGSNYGYTF. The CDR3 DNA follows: TGTGCCAGCAGGTCGGGGGACAGGGGTTCTAACTATGGCTACACCTTC.

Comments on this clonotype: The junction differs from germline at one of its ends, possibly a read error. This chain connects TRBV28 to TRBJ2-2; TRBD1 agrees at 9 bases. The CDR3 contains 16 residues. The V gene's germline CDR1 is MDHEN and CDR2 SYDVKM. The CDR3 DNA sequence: TGTGCCAGCAGTAGGCGACAGGGGGTTAACACCGGGGAGCCGTTTTTT. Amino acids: CASSRRQGVNTGEPFF.